Listed below are T cell receptor beta chains from one sample, sequenced in a study of regulatory T cells in long-lasting Graves disease. TCRdb analysed the multiplex PCR reads with MiXCR anew, one entry per CDR3 protein. The sample carries roughly 560,000 distinct CDR3 sequences, 12% recorded once. This same sample was also part of a study on T cells in Graves' hyperthyroidism and ophthalmopathy.

This specimen was peripheral blood mononuclear cells (PBMCs), taken at new diagnosis, from a patient treated with antithyroid drugs. The receptors shown here come from a woman between 25 and 40 years old with Graves disease. The conserved cysteine and the conserved F or W are not part of the CDR3 here. Each record gives: V gene, CDR3 length, J gene, CDR3 protein.

TRBV6-2/TRBV6-3,14,TRBJ1-1,ASSSSKGVENTEAF
TRBV30,12,TRBJ1-1,AWNGDSVNTEAF
TRBV27,13,TRBJ1-2,ASNTRTGERGGYT
TRBV5-1,15,TRBJ1-2,ASSLLGSAGRDYGYT
TRBV18,13,TRBJ2-7,ASSPRTGYSYEQY
TRBV29-1,9,TRBJ1-2,SVRGEDGYT
TRBV30,12,TRBJ2-7,AWSVIRGPHEQY
TRBV2,10,TRBJ1-4,ASKSGNEKLF
TRBV28,13,TRBJ2-7,ASSSIPYESHEQY
TRBV6-2/TRBV6-3,14,TRBJ1-1,ASSYKGRKKQTEAF
TRBV2,12,TRBJ2-7,ASNQGASSYEQY
TRBV7-2,12,TRBJ2-3,ASSWVNPTDTQY